Included here is one T cell receptor (beta chain) sequence, with context. The data were taken from a study of blood T cell repertoires in COVID-19. Study-wide context: Samples of COVID-19 (acute and convalescent) were obtained from the United States, Italy and Spain.

This CDR3 has 13 residues. Germline lookup yields CDR1 MNHEY and CDR2 SVGAGI. V dropped 2 bases and J dropped 8 bases, with 12 bases sitting between them. Original processing methods: Reference gene primer amplification gave nucleated cell count estimates. Assay: immunoSEQ multiplex PCR; the TCRdb copy retains only in-frame clones and omits some. For V, J and clone size, that table is used; D and trimming come from the DNA. Here the sample spans some 110,000 clones, about 84% being singletons. The J gene is TRBJ1-2, the V gene TRBV6-5; the D is unclear. The specimen was peripheral blood. This sequence originates from a human donor in a cohort sampled during active COVID-19. CDR3 sequence (DNA): TGTGCCAGCAGTTACGATACGGGTAACGGCTACACCTTC. It yields the protein CASSYDTGNGYTF.